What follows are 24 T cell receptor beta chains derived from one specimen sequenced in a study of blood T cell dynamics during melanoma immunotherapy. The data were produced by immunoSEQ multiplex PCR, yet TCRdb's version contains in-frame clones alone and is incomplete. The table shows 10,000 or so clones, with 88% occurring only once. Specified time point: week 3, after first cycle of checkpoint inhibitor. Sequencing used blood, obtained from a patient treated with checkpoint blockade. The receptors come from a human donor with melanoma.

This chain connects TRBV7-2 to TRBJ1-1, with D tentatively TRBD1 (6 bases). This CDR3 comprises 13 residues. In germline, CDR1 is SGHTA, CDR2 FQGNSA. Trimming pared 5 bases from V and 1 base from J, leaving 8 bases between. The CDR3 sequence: CASSPGENTEAFF. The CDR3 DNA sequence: TGTGCCAGCAGCCCAGGGGAGAACACTGAAGCTTTCTTT. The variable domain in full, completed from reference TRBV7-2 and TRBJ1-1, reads GAGVSQSPSNKVTEKGKDVELRCDPISGHTALYWYRQSLGQGLEFLIYFQGNSAPDKSGLPSDRFSAERTGGSVSTLTIQRTQQEDSAVYLCASSPGENTEAFFGQGTRLTVV.

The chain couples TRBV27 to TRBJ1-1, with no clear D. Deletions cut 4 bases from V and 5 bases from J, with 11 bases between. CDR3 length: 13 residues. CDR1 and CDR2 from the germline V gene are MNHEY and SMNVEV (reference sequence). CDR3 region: CASSYQAGTEAFF. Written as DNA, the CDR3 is TGTGCCAGCAGTTATCAGGCTGGTACTGAAGCTTTCTTT.

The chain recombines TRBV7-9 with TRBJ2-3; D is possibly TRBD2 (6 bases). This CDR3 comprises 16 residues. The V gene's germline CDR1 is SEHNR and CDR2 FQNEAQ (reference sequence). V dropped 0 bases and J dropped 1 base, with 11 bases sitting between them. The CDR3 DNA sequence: TGTGCCAGCAGCTTAGCGGCTAGCGCACGCACAGATACGCAGTATTTT. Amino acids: CASSLAASARTDTQYF.

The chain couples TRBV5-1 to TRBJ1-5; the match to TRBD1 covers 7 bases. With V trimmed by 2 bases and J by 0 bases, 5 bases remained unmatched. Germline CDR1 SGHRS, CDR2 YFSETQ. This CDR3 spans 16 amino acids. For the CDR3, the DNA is TGCGCCAGCAGCTTTCAGGGACAGTCTAGCAATCAGCCCCAGCATTTT. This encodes CASSFQGQSSNQPQHF. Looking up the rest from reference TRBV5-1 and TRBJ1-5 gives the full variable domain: KAGVTQTPRYLIKTRGQQVTLSCSPISGHRSVSWYQQTPGQGLQFLFEYFSETQRNKGNFPGRFSGRQFSNSRSEMNVSTLELGDSALYLCASSFQGQSSNQPQHFGDGTRLSIL.

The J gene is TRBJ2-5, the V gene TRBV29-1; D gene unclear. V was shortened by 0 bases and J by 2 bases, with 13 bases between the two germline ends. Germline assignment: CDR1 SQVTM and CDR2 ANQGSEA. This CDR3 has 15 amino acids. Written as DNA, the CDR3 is TGCAGCGTTGAAGATCGAAAGGACGGACAAGAGACCCAGTACTTC. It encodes CSVEDRKDGQETQYF.

The DNA of the CDR3 is TGTGCCAGTAGTAGGTTTGGCACGACCCCCGGCGAGGGCTATGGCTACACCTTC. Translating it yields CASSRFGTTPGEGYGYTF. V gene TRBV19 combines with J gene TRBJ1-2; the D is unclear. Per germline, CDR1 LNHDA and CDR2 SQIVND (reference sequence). CDR3 length: 18 amino acids. Trimming shortened V by 4 bases and J by 4 bases, and 25 bases separated the two germline ends.

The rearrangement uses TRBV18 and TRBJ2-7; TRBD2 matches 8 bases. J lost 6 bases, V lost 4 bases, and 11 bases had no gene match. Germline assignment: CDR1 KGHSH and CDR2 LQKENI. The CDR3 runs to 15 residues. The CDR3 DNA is TGTGCCAGCTCACGGACACGGGGGGGGGCTGGCGAGCAGTACTTC. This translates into CASSRTRGGAGEQYF.

Here the CDR3 DNA reads TGTGCCAGCAGACCGGGGGGCGACGAGCAGTACTTC. Protein: CASRPGGDEQYF. The rearrangement joins TRBV2 to TRBJ2-7; possibly TRBD2 for D (7 bases). CDR1 is SNHLY and CDR2 is FYNNEI in the germline V gene. This CDR3 has 12 residues. Trimming removed 6 bases at V and 5 bases at J, with 11 bases between.

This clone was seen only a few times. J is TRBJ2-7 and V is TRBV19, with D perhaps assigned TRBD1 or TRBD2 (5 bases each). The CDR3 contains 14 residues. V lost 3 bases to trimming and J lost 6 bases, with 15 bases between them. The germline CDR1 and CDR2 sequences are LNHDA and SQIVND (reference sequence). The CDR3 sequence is CASSITSGAGEQYF. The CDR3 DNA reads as TGTGCCAGTAGTATTACTTCCGGGGCGGGCGAGCAGTACTTC.

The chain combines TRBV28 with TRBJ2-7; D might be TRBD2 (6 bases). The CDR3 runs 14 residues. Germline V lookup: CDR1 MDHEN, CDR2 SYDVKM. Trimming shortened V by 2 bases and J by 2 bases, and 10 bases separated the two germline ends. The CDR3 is CASSLTAGAYEQYF. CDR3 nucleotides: TGTGCCAGCAGTTTAACAGCGGGTGCCTACGAGCAGTACTTC.

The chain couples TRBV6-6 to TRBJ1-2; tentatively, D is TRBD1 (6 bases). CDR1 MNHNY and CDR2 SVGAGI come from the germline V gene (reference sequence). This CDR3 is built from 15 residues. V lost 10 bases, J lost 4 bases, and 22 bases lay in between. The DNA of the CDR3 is TGTGCCACCAACCAGAATTCACAGGGTATCTATGGCTACACCTTC. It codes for CATNQNSQGIYGYTF.

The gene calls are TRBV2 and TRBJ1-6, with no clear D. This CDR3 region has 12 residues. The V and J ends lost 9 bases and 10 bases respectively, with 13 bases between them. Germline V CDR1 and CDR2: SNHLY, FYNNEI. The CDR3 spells CASRGFGSPLHF. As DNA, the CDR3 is TGTGCCAGTAGAGGGTTTGGGTCACCCCTCCACTTT.

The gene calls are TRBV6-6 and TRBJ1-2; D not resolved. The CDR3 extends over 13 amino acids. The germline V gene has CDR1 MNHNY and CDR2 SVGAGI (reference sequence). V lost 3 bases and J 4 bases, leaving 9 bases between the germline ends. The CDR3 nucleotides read TGTGCCAGCAGTTATCAGGTCTCCTATGGCTACACCTTC. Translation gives CASSYQVSYGYTF.

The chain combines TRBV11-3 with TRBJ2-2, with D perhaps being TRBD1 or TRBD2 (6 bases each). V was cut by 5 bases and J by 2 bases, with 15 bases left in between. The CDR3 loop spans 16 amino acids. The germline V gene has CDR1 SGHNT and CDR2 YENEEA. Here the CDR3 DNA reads TGTGCCAGCAGCCCCGGGGGCACTTTAAACACCGGGGAGCTGTTTTTT. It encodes CASSPGGTLNTGELFF.

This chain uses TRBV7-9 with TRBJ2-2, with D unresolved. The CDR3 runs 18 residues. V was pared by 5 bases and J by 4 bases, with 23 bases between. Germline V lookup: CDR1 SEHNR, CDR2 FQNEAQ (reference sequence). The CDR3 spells CASSGILYWAPGTGELFF. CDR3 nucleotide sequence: TGTGCCAGCAGCGGTATCTTATATTGGGCCCCGGGCACCGGGGAGCTGTTTTTT.

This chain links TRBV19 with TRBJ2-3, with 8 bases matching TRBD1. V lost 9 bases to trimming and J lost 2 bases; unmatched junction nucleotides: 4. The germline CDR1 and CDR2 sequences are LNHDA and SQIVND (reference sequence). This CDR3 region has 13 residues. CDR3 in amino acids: CASGQGHTDTQYF. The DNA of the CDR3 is TGTGCCAGCGGACAGGGACACACAGATACGCAGTATTTT.

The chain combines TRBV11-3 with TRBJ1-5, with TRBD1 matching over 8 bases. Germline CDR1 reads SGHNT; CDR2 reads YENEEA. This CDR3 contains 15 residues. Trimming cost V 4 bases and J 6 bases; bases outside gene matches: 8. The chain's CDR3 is CASSSQGGISQPQHF. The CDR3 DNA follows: TGTGCCAGCAGCTCACAGGGGGGTATCAGTCAGCCCCAGCATTTT.

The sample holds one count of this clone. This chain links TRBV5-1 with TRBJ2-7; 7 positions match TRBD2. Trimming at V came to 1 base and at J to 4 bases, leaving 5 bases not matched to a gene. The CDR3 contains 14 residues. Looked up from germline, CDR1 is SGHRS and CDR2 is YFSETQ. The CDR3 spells CASSLRVSGYEQYF. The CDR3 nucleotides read TGCGCCAGCAGCTTGAGGGTTAGCGGGTACGAGCAGTACTTC. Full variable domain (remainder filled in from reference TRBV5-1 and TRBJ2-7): KAGVTQTPRYLIKTRGQQVTLSCSPISGHRSVSWYQQTPGQGLQFLFEYFSETQRNKGNFPGRFSGRQFSNSRSEMNVSTLELGDSALYLCASSLRVSGYEQYFGPGTRLTVT.

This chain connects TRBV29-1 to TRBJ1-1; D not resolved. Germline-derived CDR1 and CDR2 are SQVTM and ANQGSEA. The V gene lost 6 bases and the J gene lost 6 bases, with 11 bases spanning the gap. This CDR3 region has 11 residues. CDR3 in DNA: TGCAGCGTCCCAAAGGACTCTGAAGCTTTCTTT. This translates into CSVPKDSEAFF. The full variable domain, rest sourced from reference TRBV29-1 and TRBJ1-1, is SAVISQKPSRDICQRGTSLTIQCQVDSQVTMMFWYRQQPGQSLTLIATANQGSEATYESGFVIDKFPISRPNLTFSTLTVSNMSPEDSSIYLCSVPKDSEAFFGQGTRLTVV.

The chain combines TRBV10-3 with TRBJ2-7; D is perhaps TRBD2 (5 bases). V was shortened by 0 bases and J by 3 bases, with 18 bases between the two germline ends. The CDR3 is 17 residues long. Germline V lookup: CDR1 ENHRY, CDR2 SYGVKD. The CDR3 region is CAISESTLTLLGYEQYF. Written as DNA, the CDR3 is TGTGCCATCAGTGAGTCGACACTAACCCTACTAGGCTACGAGCAGTACTTC.

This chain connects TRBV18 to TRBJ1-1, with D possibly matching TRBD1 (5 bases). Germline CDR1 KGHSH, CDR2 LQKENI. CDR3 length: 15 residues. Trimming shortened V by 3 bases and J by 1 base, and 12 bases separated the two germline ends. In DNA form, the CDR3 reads TGTGCCAGCTCACCTCGAGGACAACCGAACACTGAAGCTTTCTTT. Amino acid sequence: CASSPRGQPNTEAFF.

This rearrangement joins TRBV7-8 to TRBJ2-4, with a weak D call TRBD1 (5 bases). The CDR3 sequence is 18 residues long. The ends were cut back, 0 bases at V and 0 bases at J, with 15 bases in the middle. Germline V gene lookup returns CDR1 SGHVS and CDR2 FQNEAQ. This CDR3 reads CASSLAVADILAKNIQYF. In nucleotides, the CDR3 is TGTGCCAGCAGCTTAGCGGTGGCGGACATACTAGCCAAAAACATTCAGTACTTC.

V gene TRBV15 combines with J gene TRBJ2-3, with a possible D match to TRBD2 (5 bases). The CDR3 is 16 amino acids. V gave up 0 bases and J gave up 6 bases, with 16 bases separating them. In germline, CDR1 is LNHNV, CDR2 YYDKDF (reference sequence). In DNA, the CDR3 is TGTGCCACCAGCAGAGATGGGAGCGCACCTCGGGATACGCAGTATTTT. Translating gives CATSRDGSAPRDTQYF.

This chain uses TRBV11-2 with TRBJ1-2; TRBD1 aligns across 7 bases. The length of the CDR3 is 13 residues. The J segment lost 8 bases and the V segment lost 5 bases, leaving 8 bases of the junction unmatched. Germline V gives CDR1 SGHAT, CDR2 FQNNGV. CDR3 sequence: CASSTDRDRGYTF. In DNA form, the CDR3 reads TGTGCCAGCAGCACCGACAGGGACCGAGGCTACACCTTC.